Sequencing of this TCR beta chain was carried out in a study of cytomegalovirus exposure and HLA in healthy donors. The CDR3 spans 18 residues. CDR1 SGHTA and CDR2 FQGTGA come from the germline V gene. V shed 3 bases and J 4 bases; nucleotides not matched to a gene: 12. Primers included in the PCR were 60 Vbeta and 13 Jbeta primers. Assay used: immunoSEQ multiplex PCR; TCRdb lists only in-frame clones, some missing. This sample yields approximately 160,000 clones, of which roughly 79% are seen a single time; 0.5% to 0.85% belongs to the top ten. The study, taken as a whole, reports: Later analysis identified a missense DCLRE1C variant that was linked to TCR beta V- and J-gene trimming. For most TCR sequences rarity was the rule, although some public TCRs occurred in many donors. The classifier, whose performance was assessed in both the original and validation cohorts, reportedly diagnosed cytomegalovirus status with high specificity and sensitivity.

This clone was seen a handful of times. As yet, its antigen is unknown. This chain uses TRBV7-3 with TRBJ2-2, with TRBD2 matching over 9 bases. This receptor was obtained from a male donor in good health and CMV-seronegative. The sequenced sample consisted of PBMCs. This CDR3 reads CASSFYASGNVGTGELFF. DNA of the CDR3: TGTGCCAGCAGCTTTTACGCTAGCGGGAATGTAGGCACCGGGGAGCTGTTTTTT.